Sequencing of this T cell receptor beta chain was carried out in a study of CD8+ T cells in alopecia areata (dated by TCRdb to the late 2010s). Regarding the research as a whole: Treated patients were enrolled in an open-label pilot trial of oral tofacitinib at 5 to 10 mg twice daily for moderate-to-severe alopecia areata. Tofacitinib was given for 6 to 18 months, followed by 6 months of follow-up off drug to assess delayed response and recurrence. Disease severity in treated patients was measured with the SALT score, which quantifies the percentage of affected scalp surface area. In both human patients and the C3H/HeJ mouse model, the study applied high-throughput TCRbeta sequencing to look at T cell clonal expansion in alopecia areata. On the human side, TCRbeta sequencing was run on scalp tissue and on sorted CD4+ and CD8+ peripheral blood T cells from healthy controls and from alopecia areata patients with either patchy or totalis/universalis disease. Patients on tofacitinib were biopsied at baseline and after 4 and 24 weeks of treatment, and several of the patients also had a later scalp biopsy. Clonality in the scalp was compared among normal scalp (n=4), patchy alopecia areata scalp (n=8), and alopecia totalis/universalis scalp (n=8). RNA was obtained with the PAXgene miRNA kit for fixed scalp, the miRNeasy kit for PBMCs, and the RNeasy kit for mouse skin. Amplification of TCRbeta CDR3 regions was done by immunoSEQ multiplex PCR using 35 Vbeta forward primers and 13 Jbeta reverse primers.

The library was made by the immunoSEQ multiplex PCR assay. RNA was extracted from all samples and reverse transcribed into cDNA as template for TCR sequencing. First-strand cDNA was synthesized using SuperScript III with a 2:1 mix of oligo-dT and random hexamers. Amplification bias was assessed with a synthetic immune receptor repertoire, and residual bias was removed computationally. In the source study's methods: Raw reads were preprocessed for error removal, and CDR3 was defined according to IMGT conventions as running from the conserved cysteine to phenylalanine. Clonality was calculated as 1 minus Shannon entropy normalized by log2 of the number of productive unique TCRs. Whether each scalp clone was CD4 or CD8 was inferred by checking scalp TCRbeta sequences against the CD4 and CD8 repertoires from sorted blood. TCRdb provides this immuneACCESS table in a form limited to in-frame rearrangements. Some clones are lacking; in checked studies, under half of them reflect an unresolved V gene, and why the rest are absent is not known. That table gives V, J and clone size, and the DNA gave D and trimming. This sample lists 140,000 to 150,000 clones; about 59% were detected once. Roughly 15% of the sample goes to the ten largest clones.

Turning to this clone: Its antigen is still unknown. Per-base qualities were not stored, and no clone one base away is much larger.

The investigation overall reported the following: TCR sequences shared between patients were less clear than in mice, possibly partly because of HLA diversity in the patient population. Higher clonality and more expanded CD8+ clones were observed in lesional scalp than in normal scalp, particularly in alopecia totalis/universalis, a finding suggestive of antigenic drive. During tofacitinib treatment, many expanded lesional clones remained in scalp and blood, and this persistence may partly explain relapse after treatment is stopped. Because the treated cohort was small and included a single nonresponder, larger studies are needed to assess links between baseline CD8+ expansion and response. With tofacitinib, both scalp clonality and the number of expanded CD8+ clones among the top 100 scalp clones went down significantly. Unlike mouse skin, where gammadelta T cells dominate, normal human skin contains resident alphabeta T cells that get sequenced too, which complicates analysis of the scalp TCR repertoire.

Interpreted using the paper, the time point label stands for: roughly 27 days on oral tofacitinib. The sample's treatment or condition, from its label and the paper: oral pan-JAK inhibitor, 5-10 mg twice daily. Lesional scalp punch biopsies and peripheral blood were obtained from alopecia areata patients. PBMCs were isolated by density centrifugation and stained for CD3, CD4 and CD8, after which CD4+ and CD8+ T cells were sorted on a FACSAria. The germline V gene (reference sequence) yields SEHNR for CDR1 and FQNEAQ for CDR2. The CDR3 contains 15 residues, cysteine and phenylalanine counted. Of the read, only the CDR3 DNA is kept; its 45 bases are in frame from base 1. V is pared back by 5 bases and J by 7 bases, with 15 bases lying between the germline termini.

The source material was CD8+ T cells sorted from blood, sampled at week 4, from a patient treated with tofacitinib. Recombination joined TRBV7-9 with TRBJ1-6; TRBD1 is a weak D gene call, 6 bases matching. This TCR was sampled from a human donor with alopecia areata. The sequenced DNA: TGTGCCAGCAGCGGCTGGGGGGCCTCCAATTCACCCCTCCACTTT. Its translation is CASSGWGASNSPLHF.